This TCR beta chain was identified during a study of blood T cell repertoires in COVID-19. The overall study: PBMCs, B-cell-depleted T cells, or T cells were the source of the cDNA or gDNA that made up the material.

TCRdb's copy holds only in-frame clones and misses some; the assay was immunoSEQ multiplex PCR. The sample includes some 110,000 clones, roughly 80% seen only once; the top ten take about 2.2%. The CDR3 runs to 15 residues. V lost 0 bases and J lost 1, with 7 bases in between. Germline V gene data show CDR1 as SGHDT and CDR2 as YYEEEE. In this sample, this clone turned up many times. V gene TRBV5-6 combines with J gene TRBJ2-2; D ambiguous. This clonotype was sampled from a man aged 25-40 years with acute or convalescent COVID-19. Sequenced input: peripheral blood. CDR3 DNA: TGTGCCAGCAGCTTGGATGAGGAGAACACCGGGGAGCTGTTTTTT. Amino acids: CASSLDEENTGELFF.